This entry lists 22 T cell receptor beta chains sequenced from one sample in a study of T cells in Graves' hyperthyroidism and ophthalmopathy. Amplified TCR beta CDR3 regions derived from RNA transcripts. HTBI primers were used for first-round RT-PCR of the TCR CDR3. Each CDR3 protein is one row after TCRdb ran MiXCR on the multiplex PCR reads. The repertoire holds roughly 200,000 distinct CDR3 sequences, approximately 20% seen once, with 35% to 50% in the top ten. Sequencing was done on a sample of blood. These TCRs come from a man aged 35 to 55 with Graves' hyperthyroidism.

A note on this clonotype: A clone one base away is much larger, so this may be a read error. This chain connects TRBV28 to TRBJ1-3; D not resolved. The CDR3 runs to 14 residues. Germline CDR1 reads MDHEN; CDR2 reads SYDVKM. V was trimmed by 8 bases and J by 0 bases, leaving 11 bases between them. CDR3: CASFPARSGNTIYF. CDR3 nucleotides: TGTGCCAGCTTCCCCGCTCGCTCTGGAAACACCATATATTTT.

This clonotype has at least ten counts. The chain carries TRBV5-4 and TRBJ2-2; D unresolved. V was trimmed by 0 bases and J by 3 bases, leaving 9 bases between them. CDR1 SGHNT and CDR2 YYREEE come from the germline V gene (reference sequence). This CDR3 region has 15 residues. The CDR3 DNA is TGTGCCAGCAGCTTGGGCAGGTCAGACACCGGGGAGCTGTTTTTT. Its protein product is CASSLGRSDTGELFF.

This clonotype came up many times. The genes are TRBV5-1 and TRBJ1-2, with 9 bases lining up with TRBD1. The CDR3 is made up of 15 amino acids. In germline, CDR1 is SGHRS, CDR2 YFSETQ. V shed 2 bases and J 4 bases; nucleotides not matched to a gene: 6. The CDR3 protein is CASSFAGTGSYGYTF. Written as DNA, the CDR3 is TGCGCCAGCAGCTTTGCCGGGACAGGGTCCTATGGCTACACCTTC.

About this clonotype: Its ends do not fully match the called genes, so a read error is possible. The CDR3, as DNA: TGTGCCAGCAGTGGGACTAGCGTCTCCTACGGGCAGTACTTC. Residues: CASSGTSVSYGQYF. The J gene is TRBJ2-7, the V gene TRBV12-3 or TRBV12-4, with 10 bases matching TRBD2. This CDR3 is built from 14 residues.

The chain has TRBV12-3 or TRBV12-4 and TRBJ2-3, with D possibly being TRBD2 (7 bases). Trimming took 7 bases from V and 0 from J, leaving 14 bases between them. The CDR3 extends over 15 amino acids. This CDR3 is CASTPAGASTDTQYF. CDR3 nucleotides: TGTGCCAGCACCCCCGCGGGGGCAAGCACAGATACGCAGTATTTT.

This clonotype was seen repeatedly, ten times or more. V and J are TRBV7-9 and TRBJ2-7, with a weak D call TRBD1 (5 bases). V lost 5 bases and J 0 bases, leaving 11 bases between the germline ends. This CDR3 comprises 14 residues. The germline CDR1 and CDR2 sequences are SEHNR and FQNEAQ (reference sequence). CDR3 nucleotides: TGTGCCAGCAGCGAGAGGACATCCTCCTACGAGCAGTACTTC. Translating gives CASSERTSSYEQYF. The entire variable domain, with the rest obtained from reference TRBV7-9 and TRBJ2-7, is as follows: DTGVSQNPRHKITKRGQNVTFRCDPISEHNRLYWYRQTLGQGPEFLTYFQNEAQLEKSRLLSDRFSAERPKGSFSTLEIQRTEQGDSAMYLCASSERTSSYEQYFGPGTRLTVT.

This clonotype was found many times. The genes are TRBV20-1 and TRBJ2-2; a weak D match, TRBD1 (6 bases). Trimming took 4 bases from V and 1 from J, leaving 10 bases between them. This CDR3 contains 14 residues. CDR1 is DFQATT, CDR2 SNEGSKA, per germline (reference sequence). The CDR3 DNA reads as TGCAGTGCTAACGACAGGAGGAACACCGGGGAGCTGTTTTTT. It specifies CSANDRRNTGELFF.

This clonotype was seen repeatedly, ten times or more. Here the CDR3 DNA reads TGTGCCACCCGGGAGCGGGGCCCAGATACGCAGTATTTT. Its translation is CATRERGPDTQYF. The V and J genes are TRBV2 and TRBJ2-3, with TRBD2 matching 7 bases. This CDR3 region has 13 residues. V lost 10 bases, J lost 4 bases, and 8 bases stayed unmatched. Looked up from germline, CDR1 is SNHLY and CDR2 is FYNNEI. The whole variable domain, filled in from reference TRBV2 and TRBJ2-3, reads EPEVTQTPSHQVTQMGQEVILRCVPISNHLYFYWYRQILGQKVEFLVSFYNNEISEKSEIFDDQFSVERPDGSNFTLKIRSTKLEDSAMYFCATRERGPDTQYFGPGTRLTVL.

This clonotype came up a few times. This chain links TRBV18 with TRBJ2-2, with no clear D. Germline CDR1 reads KGHSH; CDR2 reads LQKENI. V was pared by 3 bases and J by 4 bases, with 15 bases between. This CDR3 has 16 residues. CDR3 DNA: TGTGCCAGCTCACCTATCGGTTCTTTGACCACCGGGGAGCTGTTTTTT. Its translation: CASSPIGSLTTGELFF.

A few counts support this clonotype. A much larger clone is a single base away; this may be a read error. This chain joins TRBV30 and TRBJ2-1; D gene unclear. In germline, CDR1 is GTSNPN, CDR2 SVGIG (reference sequence). The CDR3 spans 13 residues. The CDR3 reads CAWCVTYNNEQFF. In DNA, the CDR3 is TGTGCCTGGTGTGTTACCTACAACAATGAGCAGTTCTTC.

This clonotype was detected many times. The V and J genes are TRBV28 and TRBJ2-1; either TRBD1 or TRBD2 may fit D (7 bases each). The V end lost 6 bases, the J end lost 4 bases, and 13 bases lay between the germline ends. Germline V gene lookup returns CDR1 MDHEN and CDR2 SYDVKM. The CDR3 has 14 amino acids. CDR3 DNA sequence: TGTGCCAGCAGCCGCAGGGGGGGGTACAATGAGCAGTTCTTC. This translates into CASSRRGGYNEQFF.

This clonotype was detected many times. The chain joins TRBV30 to TRBJ1-6; TRBD1 matches 7 bases. This CDR3 has 15 amino acids. The trim removed 4 bases at V and 4 bases at J, leaving 7 bases unmatched. Germline loops: CDR1 GTSNPN, CDR2 SVGIG (reference sequence). CDR3 loop: CAWTVDRPYNSPLHF. The DNA of the CDR3 is TGTGCCTGGACTGTGGACAGGCCTTATAATTCACCCCTCCACTTT.

This clonotype was observed many times. This chain uses TRBV20-1 with TRBJ2-3, with 14 bases identical to TRBD2. After removal of 6 bases from V and 5 bases from J, the junction contained 10 bases not matched to a gene. There are 16 residues in the CDR3. Germline CDR1 and CDR2: DFQATT and SNEGSKA (reference sequence). CDR3 in amino acids: CSATRLAGGRRDTQYF. The CDR3 DNA sequence: TGCAGTGCGACCAGACTAGCGGGGGGGCGTAGAGATACGCAGTATTTT.

This clonotype was picked up many times. This rearrangement joins TRBV28 to TRBJ2-7; 7 bases are a match to TRBD1. Losses at the gene ends were 4 bases for V and 6 bases for J; bases not matched to a gene: 3. The CDR3 has 12 amino acids. From germline, CDR1 is MDHEN and CDR2 SYDVKM. CDR3 nucleotides: TGTGCCAGCAGTTCGAACAGGGGCGAGCAGTACTTC. Translating it yields CASSSNRGEQYF.

This clonotype was recorded at least ten times. CDR3 amino acids: CASSDGGTGGQPQHF. For the CDR3, the DNA is TGTGCCAGCAGTGATGGGGGGACAGGGGGTCAGCCCCAGCATTTT. The chain carries TRBV2 and TRBJ1-5; 11 bases are a match to TRBD1. The CDR3 has 15 amino acids. Germline V gene lookup returns CDR1 SNHLY and CDR2 FYNNEI. The V gene end was trimmed by 3 bases and the J gene end by 6 bases; junction bases not matched to a gene: 4.

This clonotype was detected ten times or more. The J gene is TRBJ1-5, the V gene TRBV28; maybe TRBD1 (5 bases). The CDR3 loop spans 17 amino acids. V lost 4 bases to trimming and J lost 0 bases, with 16 bases between them. Per germline, CDR1 MDHEN and CDR2 SYDVKM. CDR3 sequence (DNA): TGTGCCAGCAGTTCACCGGCAGGGAGCGATAGCAATCAGCCCCAGCATTTT. Protein sequence: CASSSPAGSDSNQPQHF.

The rearrangement joins TRBV3-1 to TRBJ1-4; D is unclear. V gave up 0 bases and J gave up 8 bases, with 13 bases separating them. Germline V lookup: CDR1 LGHDT, CDR2 YNNKEL (reference sequence). CDR3 size: 15 residues. Here the CDR3 DNA reads TGTGCCAGCAGCCAAGACCGGCCGTCGGGAGAAAAACTGTTTTTT. Protein product: CASSQDRPSGEKLFF.

Many counts were recorded for this clonotype. V is TRBV7-2 and J is TRBJ2-1; D is ambiguous. In germline, CDR1 is SGHTA, CDR2 FQGNSA. The CDR3 contains 13 residues. V shed 7 bases and J shed 0 bases, with 7 bases lying between them. The CDR3 loop is CASIGLSYNEQFF. DNA for the CDR3: TGTGCCAGCATCGGCCTCTCCTACAATGAGCAGTTCTTC.

In its sample, this clonotype was seen a few times. The chain uses TRBV9 and TRBJ2-6, with D possibly matching TRBD2 (5 bases). The CDR3 has 16 residues. Germline V CDR1 and CDR2: SGDLS, YYNGEE. V lost 3 bases and J lost 1, with 11 bases in between. The chain's CDR3 is CASSGPRDSGANVLTF. CDR3 DNA sequence: TGTGCCAGCAGCGGTCCCCGGGATTCTGGGGCCAACGTCCTGACTTTC.

The chain joins TRBV6-2 or TRBV6-3 to TRBJ1-2; D not resolved. The CDR3 contains 11 residues. CDR1 is MNHEY, CDR2 SVGEGT, per germline. Trimming stripped 8 bases from V and 4 bases from J, with 8 bases between. CDR3 in DNA: TGTGCCAGCCACTCCTCCTATGGCTACACCTTC. The encoded protein is CASHSSYGYTF.

This clonotype occurred many times. The chain employs TRBV20-1 and TRBJ2-7, with 7 bases lining up with TRBD2. The CDR3 runs 13 residues. Germline-derived CDR1 and CDR2 are DFQATT and SNEGSKA (reference sequence). The ends lost 3 bases at V and 0 bases at J; junction bases unmatched: 2. Here the CDR3 DNA reads TGCAGTGCTAGCGGGGGGAGCTCCTACGAGCAGTACTTC. It is translated as CSASGGSSYEQYF.

This clonotype was found many times. This chain links TRBV28 with TRBJ2-3; TRBD2 aligns across 7 bases. The ends lost 6 bases at V and 5 bases at J; junction bases unmatched: 14. This CDR3 has 16 amino acids. In germline, CDR1 is MDHEN, CDR2 SYDVKM. Here the CDR3 reads CASSAPRGINRDTQYF. CDR3 bases: TGTGCCAGCAGCGCGCCGCGGGGGATTAATCGAGATACGCAGTATTTT.